This T cell receptor (beta chain) was captured by sequencing in a study of blood T cell repertoires in COVID-19. Study-level information: Sites in the United States, Italy and Spain provided acute and convalescent COVID-19 samples. T cells, B-cell-depleted T cells, or PBMCs supplied cDNA or gDNA.

CDR1 and CDR2 from the germline V gene are KGHDR and SFDVKD. The CDR3 sequence is 14 residues long. With 4 bases removed from V and 0 bases from J, the gap between germline ends came to 6 bases. Original analysis: Reference gene primer amplification yielded estimated nucleated cell counts. Here immunoSEQ multiplex PCR was the method, and the copy in TCRdb shows in-frame clones only, minus some. V, J and clone size are taken as reported in that table, and D and trimming were inferred from the DNA itself. Among roughly 700,000 clones, 85% to 90% were seen once, and the ten largest hold under 0.3%. This clone has a single count.

The chain recombines TRBV24-1 with TRBJ2-1; no firm D call. This TCR derives from a young woman with acute or convalescent COVID-19. The sample was peripheral blood. This CDR3 reads CATSDPLSYNEQFF. CDR3 DNA sequence: TGTGCCACCAGTGACCCACTCTCCTACAATGAGCAGTTCTTC.